One and the same sample provided the 21 T cell receptor beta chains below, sequenced in a study of regulatory T cells in long-lasting Graves disease. Indicated time point: newly diagnosed GD, antithyroid drugs for less than 3 months. Making the TCR library involved RNA that had been extracted from PBMCs. Construction of the TCR beta libraries employed iRepertoire HTBI primers in conjunction with Arm-PCR of CDR3 regions. TCRdb re-called the multiplex PCR reads through MiXCR, storing one row per CDR3 protein. The table lists about 330,000 distinct CDR3 sequences, around 15% of them singletons. The data also belong to a second study, concerning T cells in Graves' hyperthyroidism and ophthalmopathy.

The source material was peripheral blood mononuclear cells (PBMCs), sampled at new diagnosis, from a patient treated with antithyroid drugs. These receptors came from a young woman with Graves disease.

In its sample, this clonotype was seen a few times. A much larger clone sits a single nucleotide away, making a read error possible. V gene TRBV18 combines with J gene TRBJ2-1; 11 bases agree with TRBD1. Germline V gene lookup returns CDR1 KGHSH and CDR2 LQKENI. The CDR3 length is 15 residues. The chain's CDR3 is CASSPGTGGSNEQLF. DNA for the CDR3: TGTGCCAGCTCACCTGGGACAGGGGGTAGTAATGAGCAGCTCTTC.

This clonotype appeared many times. The DNA for the CDR3 is TGTGCCAGCAGCTCCCTAGCGAACCCGGCAGATACGCAGTATTTT. Protein sequence: CASSSLANPADTQYF. The rearrangement uses TRBV7-2 and TRBJ2-3, with D perhaps matching TRBD2 (6 bases). Per germline, CDR1 SGHTA and CDR2 FQGNSA. This CDR3 has 15 residues. V was trimmed by 4 bases and J by 4 bases, leaving 15 bases between them.

This clonotype was recorded many times. The rearrangement joins TRBV19 to TRBJ2-1, with D possibly being TRBD2 (5 bases). V dropped 5 bases and J dropped 4 bases, with 15 bases sitting between them. The CDR3 contains 15 residues. The germline V gene has CDR1 LNHDA and CDR2 SQIVND (reference sequence). The CDR3 nucleotides are TGTGCCAGTAGTCCAACCGAACTAGTGTACAATGAGCAGTTCTTC. Its translation is CASSPTELVYNEQFF.

This clonotype has ten or more counts. The rearrangement uses TRBV11-2 and TRBJ2-7; tentative D call: TRBD2 (6 bases). The CDR3 covers 13 residues. Trimming cost V 3 bases and J 5 bases, with 11 bases left between them. In germline, CDR1 is SGHAT, CDR2 FQNNGV. CDR3 nucleotides: TGTGCCAGCAGCTTTTCGGGAGCGGACGAGCAGTACTTC. It yields the protein CASSFSGADEQYF.

This clonotype came up many times. The genes are TRBV27 and TRBJ2-1; 8 bases are a match to TRBD2. The germline V gene encodes CDR1 MNHEY and CDR2 SMNVEV (reference sequence). This CDR3 contains 16 residues. J was trimmed by 2 bases and V by 3 bases; bases with no gene match: 6. The CDR3 protein is CASSFRSGGTYNEQFF. CDR3 nucleotide sequence: TGTGCCAGCAGTTTCCGAAGCGGGGGTACCTACAATGAGCAGTTCTTC.

As regards this clonotype: A clone one base away is much larger, so this may be a read error. The rearrangement uses TRBV11-2 and TRBJ2-2, with 7 nucleotides matching TRBD1. CDR3 size: 15 residues. The germline V gene encodes CDR1 SGHAT and CDR2 FQNNGV. The CDR3 loop reads CASSSQGDYTGELLF. The CDR3 region has the DNA TGTGCCAGCAGCTCGCAGGGGGATTACACCGGGGAGCTGTTATTT.

This clonotype was observed a few times. The chain joins TRBV20-1 to TRBJ1-5, with 9 positions matching TRBD1. The CDR3 runs 14 residues. The V gene end was trimmed by 6 bases and the J gene end by 7 bases; junction bases not matched to a gene: 10. The germline V gene encodes CDR1 DFQATT and CDR2 SNEGSKA (reference sequence). The CDR3 region has the DNA TGCAGTGCCGCAATTGGGACAGGGAGGCAGCCCCAGCATTTT. Its translation is CSAAIGTGRQPQHF.

This clonotype was observed a handful of times. The rearrangement uses TRBV7-8 and TRBJ2-3; D possibly corresponds to TRBD1 (6 bases). This CDR3 is 15 amino acids long. V was cut by 5 bases and J by 8 bases, with 20 bases left in between. The V gene's germline CDR1 is SGHVS and CDR2 FQNEAQ. CDR3 sequence reads: CASSPSAPLGGTQYF. CDR3 bases: TGTGCCAGCAGCCCCTCAGCCCCCCTAGGGGGTACGCAGTATTTT.

The table lists this clonotype with many counts. CDR3 in amino acids: CASRARTGAETQYF. The CDR3 DNA follows: TGTGCCAGCAGGGCCCGGACAGGGGCAGAGACCCAGTACTTC. J is TRBJ2-5 and V is TRBV2; 9 bases map to TRBD1. Losses at the gene ends were 6 bases for V and 4 bases for J; bases not matched to a gene: 6. Germline V CDR1 and CDR2: SNHLY, FYNNEI. CDR3 length: 14 amino acids.

The chain couples TRBV30 to TRBJ1-5, with D uncertain. Trimming stripped 3 bases from V and 3 bases from J, with 9 bases between. There are 13 residues in the CDR3. CDR1 GTSNPN and CDR2 SVGIG come from the germline V gene (reference sequence). As DNA, the CDR3 is TGTGCCTGGAGCCCTAGCCACAATCAGCCCCAGCATTTT. Protein sequence: CAWSPSHNQPQHF.

This clonotype has ten or more counts. The genes are TRBV7-3 and TRBJ1-5; no clear D gene. The germline gives CDR1 SGHTA, CDR2 FQGTGA. Between the trimmed V and J ends, which lost 2 bases and 0 bases, there was a span of 8 bases. This CDR3 is built from 15 residues. The CDR3 loop is CASSLRYDSNQPQHF. CDR3 coding DNA: TGTGCCAGCAGCTTACGGTACGATAGCAATCAGCCCCAGCATTTT.

This clonotype was counted ten times or more. This sequence joins TRBV13 and TRBJ1-1; 7 bases align to TRBD1. J gave up 1 base and V 5 bases, and 4 bases lay outside the gene matches. CDR3 size: 14 residues. The germline gives CDR1 PRHDT, CDR2 FYEKMQ (reference sequence). CDR3 loop: CASSPNRGNTEAFF. CDR3 in DNA: TGTGCCAGCAGCCCGAACAGGGGGAACACTGAAGCTTTCTTT.

At least ten counts were recorded for this clonotype. The chain joins TRBV5-1 to TRBJ2-1, with D possibly being TRBD2 (6 bases). This CDR3 is built from 13 residues. V lost 6 bases and J lost 9, with 16 bases in between. Germline CDR1 reads SGHRS; CDR2 reads YFSETQ. The CDR3 region has the DNA TGCGCCAGCACCCGGGACGGGGGTGGTGAGCAGTTCTTC. This encodes CASTRDGGGEQFF.

A few counts support this clonotype. V and J are TRBV6-1 and TRBJ2-7, with a tentative D call TRBD1 (6 bases). Deletions cut 5 bases from V and 4 bases from J, with 12 bases between. Germline-derived CDR1 and CDR2 are MNHNS and SASEGT. This CDR3 has 13 amino acids. The CDR3 coding sequence is TGTGCCAGCAGTCCGGACAGACGTTACGAGCAGTACTTC. Its translation is CASSPDRRYEQYF.

In its sample, this clonotype was seen a few times. The chain is built from TRBV7-3 and TRBJ1-2; 8 positions agree with TRBD1. There are 14 residues in the CDR3. V dropped 5 bases and J dropped 7; count of bases not matched to a gene: 9. Germline CDR1 is SGHTA and CDR2 is FQGTGA. The CDR3 spells CASSPGQARGGYTF. As DNA, the CDR3 is TGTGCCAGCAGCCCGGGACAGGCCCGGGGTGGCTACACCTTC.

This clonotype has a count of ten or more. The genes are TRBV6-5 and TRBJ2-2; a weak D match, TRBD1 (5 bases). Trimming removed 0 bases at V and 1 base at J, with 12 bases between. Per germline, CDR1 MNHEY and CDR2 SVGAGI. This CDR3 is built from 17 residues. The CDR3: CASSYSKYRLNTGELFF. CDR3 DNA: TGTGCCAGCAGTTACTCGAAATACAGGCTGAACACCGGGGAGCTGTTTTTT.

Many counts were recorded for this clonotype. The CDR3 DNA follows: TGTGCCTGGAGCGGCTCTAGCGGGAGGCTGGCCGGGGAGCTGTTTTTT. It yields the protein CAWSGSSGRLAGELFF. J is TRBJ2-2 and V is TRBV30; 11 bases align to TRBD2. Trimming removed 3 bases from V and 6 bases from J; junction bases left unmatched: 9. Germline CDR1 reads GTSNPN; CDR2 reads SVGIG (reference sequence). This CDR3 has 16 amino acids.

This rearrangement joins TRBV29-1 to TRBJ2-5; TRBD2 might be the D (6 bases). The germline V gene has CDR1 SQVTM and CDR2 ANQGSEA. This CDR3 region has 13 residues. Trimming shortened V by 4 bases and J by 5 bases, and 14 bases separated the two germline ends. CDR3 amino acids: CSVGSGTLETQYF. Written as DNA, the CDR3 is TGCAGCGTTGGATCCGGGACTCTGGAGACCCAGTACTTC.

This clonotype was recorded many times. This sequence joins TRBV7-9 and TRBJ2-7; no clear D. The CDR3 length is 12 residues. Deletions cut 6 bases from V and 5 bases from J, with 11 bases between. From germline, CDR1 is SEHNR and CDR2 FQNEAQ (reference sequence). CDR3 DNA: TGTGCCAGCAGGGCAGGCAGTAACGAGCAGTACTTC. As protein: CASRAGSNEQYF.

This clonotype was found many times. V is TRBV12-3 or TRBV12-4 and J is TRBJ1-2; 8 bases are shared with TRBD1. The CDR3 extends over 14 amino acids. The J segment lost 1 base and the V segment lost 3 bases, leaving 1 base of the junction unmatched. The CDR3 DNA is TGTGCCAGCAGTTTTGACAGGGGTAACTATGGCTACACCTTC. Protein product: CASSFDRGNYGYTF.

The rearrangement joins TRBV6-1 to TRBJ2-7; 7 bases align to TRBD1. Germline V lookup: CDR1 MNHNS, CDR2 SASEGT. Germline trimming cut 7 bases from V and 2 bases from J; bases unmatched to any gene: 11. The CDR3 consists of 15 residues. As DNA, the CDR3 is TGTGCCAGCAATATATGGGGGACAGTAGCCTACGAGCAGTACTTC. Amino acids: CASNIWGTVAYEQYF.